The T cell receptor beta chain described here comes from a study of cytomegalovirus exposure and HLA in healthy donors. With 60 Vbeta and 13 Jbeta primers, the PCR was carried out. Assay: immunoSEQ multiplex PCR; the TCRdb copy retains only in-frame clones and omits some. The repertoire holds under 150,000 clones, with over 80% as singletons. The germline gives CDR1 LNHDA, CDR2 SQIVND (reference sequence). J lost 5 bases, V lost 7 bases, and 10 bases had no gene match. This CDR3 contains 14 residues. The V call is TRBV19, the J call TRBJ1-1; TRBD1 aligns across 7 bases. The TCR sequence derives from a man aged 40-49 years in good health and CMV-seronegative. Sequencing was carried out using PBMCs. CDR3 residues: CASMNDRVETEAFF. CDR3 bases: TGTGCCAGTATGAACGACAGGGTCGAGACTGAAGCTTTCTTT.